A selection of T cell receptor beta chains follows, all from one sample in a study of cytomegalovirus exposure and HLA in healthy donors. Only in-frame clones appear in the TCRdb table, and some are missing; sequencing was by immunoSEQ multiplex PCR. The sample includes around 76,000 clones. Specimen: PBMCs. The receptors originated from a boy younger than 18 in good health and CMV-seronegative. The CDR3 runs from the conserved cysteine through the conserved F or W. A D gene is named only where the DNA matches it firmly.

TRBV6-1	TRBJ1-2	TRBD1	CASSDPVDRAAYGYTF
TRBV18	TRBJ2-7	TRBD2	CASSPDPRGVAGLSSYEQYF
TRBV7-8	TRBJ2-7	TRBD1	CASSRTGLASTYEQYF
TRBV25-1	TRBJ2-7	TRBD1	CASTPLGQGEAYEQYF
TRBV2	TRBJ2-7	-	CASSEALLAATEQYF
TRBV27	TRBJ1-1	-	CASSAPGGLNTEAFF
TRBV7-9	TRBJ1-4	-	CASSIHDTGLANEKLFF
TRBV30	TRBJ2-1	TRBD2	CAWNSGRNLYNEQFF
TRBV5-1	TRBJ2-7	TRBD2	CATSWGGGAYEQYF
TRBV4-3	TRBJ2-1	-	CASSQELPRGLARNNEQFF
TRBV25-1	TRBJ2-3	TRBD1	CASSEDRYTDTQYF
TRBV10-3	TRBJ1-5	-	CAISPGGDTNQPQHF
TRBV6-4	TRBJ2-2	-	CASSDQPGAPSAGELFF
TRBV7-6	TRBJ2-7	TRBD2	CASSPWGLRTYEQYF
TRBV4-1	TRBJ1-2	-	CASSQDSIDLPYGYTF
TRBV27	TRBJ2-7	TRBD1	CASSLYGTGSVSSYEQYF
TRBV9	TRBJ1-4	-	CASSPTLLGANEKLFF
TRBV25-1	TRBJ2-5	TRBD1	CASSESGQGETQYF
TRBV7-9	TRBJ2-7	-	CASSLAVSSYEQYF
TRBV19	TRBJ2-6	TRBD1	CASSIGRGRYGANVLTF
TRBV13	TRBJ2-7	TRBD2	CASSLAGERYEQYF
TRBV25-1	TRBJ2-3	TRBD2	CASSWTSGSTDTQYF
TRBV5-1	TRBJ2-3	TRBD2	CASSTGLAGDSDTQYF
TRBV18	TRBJ1-4	-	CASSPPATNEKLFF
TRBV18	TRBJ2-3	-	CASSPTGRGAADTQYF
TRBV6-5	-	-	CASSYSSGFEQYF
TRBV9	TRBJ1-2	TRBD1	CASSVTTGGADGYTF
TRBV19	TRBJ2-7	TRBD1	CASSIDTGQGDEQYF
TRBV30	TRBJ2-1	-	CAWSLGQEQFF
TRBV23-1	TRBJ2-3	-	CAHREPSTDTQYF
TRBV4-2	TRBJ2-2	TRBD2	CASSQGSSGGANTGELFF
TRBV7-3	TRBJ1-2	TRBD1	CASSSLPPSGGEVPYGYTF
TRBV6-1	TRBJ1-5	-	CASSERGGVNQPQHF
TRBV6-6	TRBJ1-5	-	CASSRTEGSSNQPQHF
TRBV27	TRBJ1-6	-	CASFLLSPLHF
TRBV7-8	TRBJ1-2	-	CASSLGPNYGYTF
TRBV5-1	TRBJ2-7	-	CASSLASYSQSSYEQYF
TRBV2	TRBJ1-2	TRBD1	CASSRQGAEGYTF
TRBV4-2	TRBJ1-6	-	CASSKGQKPLHF
TRBV5-1	TRBJ1-1	TRBD1	CASTTIGQGVNTEAFF
TRBV5-1	TRBJ1-1	TRBD1	CASSPVDRGSTEAFF
TRBV6-5	TRBJ2-7	-	CASRRGQFSAYEQYF
TRBV6-1	TRBJ1-1	TRBD1	CASSENRGDTEAFF
TRBV2	TRBJ1-5	-	CASSESGAAGQPQHF
TRBV27	TRBJ2-7	TRBD2	CASGAGSTYEQYF
TRBV30	TRBJ2-3	TRBD2	CAWSVHLAGGPNTQYF
TRBV10-3	TRBJ2-7	TRBD1	CAISEDRTGFYEQYF
TRBV4-1	TRBJ1-1	-	CASSQGPSGNTEAFF
TRBV30	TRBJ1-6	TRBD1	CAWSVRQGNSPLHF
TRBV6-5	TRBJ2-7	-	CASRRKGTYEQYF
TRBV9	TRBJ1-2	-	CASSTRPDRFNGYTF
TRBV15	TRBJ2-5	-	CATSRVPRPYQETQYF
TRBV7-9	TRBJ2-1	TRBD2	CASSPGLAKNEQFF
TRBV5-4	TRBJ2-6	TRBD1	CASSLTGQGTFSGANVLTF